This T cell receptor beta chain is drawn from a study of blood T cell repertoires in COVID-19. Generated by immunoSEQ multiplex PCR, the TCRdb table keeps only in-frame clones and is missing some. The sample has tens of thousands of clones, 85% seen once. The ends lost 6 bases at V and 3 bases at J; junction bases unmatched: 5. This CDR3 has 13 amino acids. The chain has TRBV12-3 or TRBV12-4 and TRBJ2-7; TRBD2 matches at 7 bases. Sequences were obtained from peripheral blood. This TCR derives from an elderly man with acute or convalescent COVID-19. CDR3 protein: CASSLWGGYEQYF. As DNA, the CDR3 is TGTGCCAGCAGCCTCTGGGGGGGCTACGAGCAGTACTTC.